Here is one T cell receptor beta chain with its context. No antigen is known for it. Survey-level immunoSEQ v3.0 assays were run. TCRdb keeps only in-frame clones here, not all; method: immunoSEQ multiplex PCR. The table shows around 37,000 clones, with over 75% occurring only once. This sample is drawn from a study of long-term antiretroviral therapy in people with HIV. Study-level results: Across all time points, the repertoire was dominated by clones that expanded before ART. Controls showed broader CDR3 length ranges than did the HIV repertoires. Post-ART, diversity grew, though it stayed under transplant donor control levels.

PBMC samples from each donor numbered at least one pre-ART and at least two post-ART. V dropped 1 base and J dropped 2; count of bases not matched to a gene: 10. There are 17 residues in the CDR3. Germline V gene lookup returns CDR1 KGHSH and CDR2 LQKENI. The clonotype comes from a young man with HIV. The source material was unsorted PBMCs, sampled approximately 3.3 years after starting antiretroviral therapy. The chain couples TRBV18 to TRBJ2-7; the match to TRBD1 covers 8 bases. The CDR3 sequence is CASSPLRFSDRAYEQYF. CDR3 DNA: TGTGCCAGCTCACCACTAAGATTCTCGGACAGGGCCTACGAGCAGTACTTC.